This T cell receptor beta chain was obtained from a study of T and B cells in COVID-19 patients. Overall study context: Recovered patients mostly had mild to moderate COVID-19 managed as outpatients. Whole-study findings and limits: Of 2,331 TCR clusters found only in the recovered cohort, more than 30 had low generation probability. Patients with COVID-19 reportedly showed strongly skewed T cell receptor beta variable and joining gene usage.

This clonotype was found many times. The antigen is not known. BIOMED2 TRB-A/B primer pools were used in multiplex TRB PCR. Each CDR3 protein is one row after TCRdb ran MiXCR on the multiplex PCR reads. This sample has roughly 2,000 distinct CDR3 sequences, with 25% to 35% found just once. Blood genomic DNA input for TRB amplification was roughly 220-500 ng. Germline V CDR1 and CDR2: SGHNT, YYREEE (reference sequence). The V gene lost 3 bases and the J gene lost 3 bases, with 9 bases spanning the gap. The CDR3 is 13 residues long. The chain joins TRBV5-4 to TRBJ1-2, with D unclear. What was sequenced was blood. This TCR was recovered from a human donor with active COVID-19. The chain's CDR3 is CASSSSTYYGYTF. The CDR3 DNA reads TGTGCCAGCAGCTCATCAACATACTATGGCTACACCTTC.